The 18 T cell receptor beta chains below all came from one sample that was sequenced in a study of blood T cell repertoires in COVID-19. This table comes from immunoSEQ multiplex PCR, and its TCRdb copy is limited to in-frame clones, with some not included. This repertoire shows some 97,000 clones, almost 80% found once; its top ten account for around 10%. Sequencing input: peripheral blood. All receptors derive from a woman between 65 and 79 years old with acute or convalescent COVID-19.

This clone was seen only once. This chain connects TRBV20-1 to TRBJ2-7, with TRBD2 identical over 7 bases. Trimming cost V 6 bases and J 4 bases; bases outside gene matches: 3. Germline values: CDR1 DFQATT, CDR2 SNEGSKA (reference sequence). This CDR3 is 11 amino acids long. CDR3 DNA sequence: TGCAGTGCCCGACTAGCATACGAGCAGTACTTC. Translation: CSARLAYEQYF.

This chain links TRBV10-1 with TRBJ1-5, with 8 bases lining up with TRBD1. CDR1 is WNHNN and CDR2 is SYGVQD in the germline V gene (reference sequence). The CDR3 is made up of 14 amino acids. After removal of 4 bases from V and 7 bases from J, the junction contained 6 bases not matched to a gene. CDR3 coding DNA: TGCGCCAGCAGTGGGATCAGGGGGCACCAGCCCCAGCATTTT. Protein sequence: CASSGIRGHQPQHF.

This clone was seen a single time. The chain employs TRBV2 and TRBJ1-1; D gene uncertain. The ends were cut back, 7 bases at V and 3 bases at J, with 18 bases in the middle. CDR1 is SNHLY, CDR2 FYNNEI, per germline. CDR3 length equals 15 residues. The CDR3 DNA is TGTGCCAGCACCGTAGGTACAGTTGGGTACACTGAAGCTTTCTTT. Its translation: CASTVGTVGYTEAFF.

The genes are TRBV6-1 and TRBJ1-1; tentative D call: TRBD1 (5 bases). Per germline, CDR1 MNHNS and CDR2 SASEGT. V was cut by 0 bases and J by 1 base, with 15 bases left in between. This CDR3 region has 17 residues. In DNA form, the CDR3 reads TGTGCCAGCAGTGAAGCGTTTGGACAACCCCGGAACACTGAAGCTTTCTTT. This encodes CASSEAFGQPRNTEAFF.

V usage is TRBV12-5 and J usage is TRBJ1-4; the D is unclear. The CDR3 loop spans 15 amino acids. Germline lookup yields CDR1 LGHNT and CDR2 FRNRAP. V dropped 1 base and J dropped 4 bases, with 10 bases sitting between them. CDR3 region: CASGLGGGDNEKLFF. CDR3 sequence (DNA): TGTGCTAGTGGTTTGGGTGGCGGAGATAATGAAAAACTGTTTTTT. The full variable domain, completed using reference TRBV12-5 and TRBJ1-4, is DARVTQTPRHKVTEMGQEVTMRCQPILGHNTVFWYRQTMMQGLELLAYFRNRAPLDDSGMPKDRFSAEMPDATLATLKIQPSEPRDSAVYFCASGLGGGDNEKLFFGSGTQLSVL.

The rearrangement uses TRBV6-6 and TRBJ1-1; D uncertain. This CDR3 is built from 13 residues. Trimming shortened V by 4 bases and J by 9 bases, and 15 bases separated the two germline ends. In germline, CDR1 is MNHNY, CDR2 SVGAGI (reference sequence). The CDR3 nucleotides read TGTGCCAGCAGTTCACTCGAACCAGGTAAAGCTTTCTTT. Translation gives CASSSLEPGKAFF.

J is TRBJ1-2 and V is TRBV19, with D unresolved. V was clipped by 5 bases and J by 0 bases, with 10 bases between them. Looked up from germline, CDR1 is LNHDA and CDR2 is SQIVND (reference sequence). CDR3 size: 14 residues. The CDR3 DNA reads TGTGCCAGTAGTTACGGGGAGTCTAACTATGGCTACACCTTC. Translating gives CASSYGESNYGYTF.

The rearrangement joins TRBV7-3 to TRBJ2-1; 10 nucleotides agree with TRBD2. Germline trimming cut 4 bases from V and 6 bases from J; bases unmatched to any gene: 9. Per the germline V gene, CDR1 is SGHTA and CDR2 is FQGTGA. The CDR3 covers 16 residues. CDR3: CASSSLSGGQPNEQFF. In nucleotides, the CDR3 is TGTGCCAGCAGCTCCCTTAGCGGGGGGCAGCCCAATGAGCAGTTCTTC.

This rearrangement joins TRBV5-1 to TRBJ2-5, with TRBD2 identical over 10 bases. The CDR3 spans 15 residues. CDR1 is SGHRS, CDR2 YFSETQ, per germline. The trim removed 5 bases at V and 4 bases at J, leaving 8 bases unmatched. In DNA, the CDR3 is TGCGCCAGCAGGTCGGTTGCTAGCGGGGGAGAGACCCAGTACTTC. It is translated as CASRSVASGGETQYF. Full variable domain (rest looked up from reference TRBV5-1 and TRBJ2-5): KAGVTQTPRYLIKTRGQQVTLSCSPISGHRSVSWYQQTPGQGLQFLFEYFSETQRNKGNFPGRFSGRQFSNSRSEMNVSTLELGDSALYLCASRSVASGGETQYFGPGTRLLVL.

This clone was seen once. This chain joins TRBV6-5 and TRBJ2-4, with D possibly matching TRBD2 (7 bases). Trimming removed 1 base at V and 9 bases at J, with 16 bases between. The CDR3 runs to 15 residues. The V gene's germline CDR1 is MNHEY and CDR2 SVGAGI. The CDR3 bases are TGTGCCAGCAGTTACTGGACGGGGGGCGAAGGCATTCAGTACTTC. Translated: CASSYWTGGEGIQYF.

The chain has TRBV28 and TRBJ1-2; tentative D call: TRBD1 (6 bases). Germline V CDR1 and CDR2: MDHEN, SYDVKM. Trimming stripped 6 bases from V and 3 bases from J, with 11 bases between. The CDR3 consists of 13 residues. The CDR3: CASRWTADYGYTF. CDR3 DNA: TGTGCCAGCAGGTGGACAGCGGACTATGGCTACACCTTC.

This clone was seen just once. The CDR3 loop is CAARKGVLQPQHF. CDR3 nucleotide sequence: TGTGCCGCAAGAAAAGGGGTCCTTCAGCCCCAGCATTTT. This sequence joins TRBV6-5 and TRBJ1-5, with a weak D call TRBD1 (5 bases). This CDR3 contains 13 residues. V was trimmed by 11 bases and J by 6 bases, leaving 17 bases between them. CDR1 and CDR2 from the germline V gene are MNHEY and SVGAGI.

This chain connects TRBV7-8 to TRBJ1-6, with TRBD1 identical over 7 bases. The J segment lost 10 bases and the V segment lost 1 base, leaving 4 bases of the junction unmatched. The CDR3 is 14 residues long. CDR1 SGHVS and CDR2 FQNEAQ come from the germline V gene. The CDR3, as DNA: TGTGCCAGCAGCTTAGACAGGGGAGTGTCACCCCTCCACTTT. Amino acid sequence: CASSLDRGVSPLHF.

This chain uses TRBV5-1 with TRBJ2-1, with a tentative D call TRBD2 (6 bases). The germline gives CDR1 SGHRS, CDR2 YFSETQ. V was cut by 7 bases and J by 7 bases, with 15 bases left in between. There are 13 residues in the CDR3. The CDR3, as DNA: TGCGCCAGCGGACCCTACGGGGGTAATGAGCAGTTCTTC. This gives the protein CASGPYGGNEQFF. Full variable domain (outside the CDR3, taken from reference TRBV5-1 and TRBJ2-1): KAGVTQTPRYLIKTRGQQVTLSCSPISGHRSVSWYQQTPGQGLQFLFEYFSETQRNKGNFPGRFSGRQFSNSRSEMNVSTLELGDSALYLCASGPYGGNEQFFGPGTRLTVL.

J is TRBJ1-3 and V is TRBV5-1; no reliable D call. V was pared by 3 bases and J by 0 bases, with 10 bases between. In germline, CDR1 is SGHRS, CDR2 YFSETQ. The CDR3 runs to 15 residues. The CDR3, as DNA: TGCGCCAGCAGCTGGAACCAGGACTCTGGAAACACCATATATTTT. Its translation: CASSWNQDSGNTIYF.

This clone was detected once. V usage is TRBV10-3 and J usage is TRBJ2-1; 7 bases match TRBD2. CDR3 length equals 16 residues. J gave up 6 bases and V 0 bases, and 8 bases lay outside the gene matches. CDR1 ENHRY and CDR2 SYGVKD come from the germline V gene. CDR3 DNA: TGTGCCATCAGTGAGTCTGGCGGGGGAGTGGGCAATGAGCAGTTCTTC. This codes for CAISESGGGVGNEQFF.

The chain recombines TRBV4-2 with TRBJ1-5; 10 bases match TRBD1. The germline CDR1 and CDR2 sequences are LGHNA and YNFKEQ. The CDR3 has 17 residues. Trimming took 4 bases from V and 6 from J; bases not matched to a gene: 12. The CDR3 coding sequence is TGTGCCAGCAGCCTACATGGGACAGGGGATGGTGGTCAGCCCCAGCATTTT. Translated: CASSLHGTGDGGQPQHF.

This clone has only a few counts. The J gene is TRBJ1-2, the V gene TRBV13, with D perhaps matching TRBD1 (6 bases). In germline, CDR1 is PRHDT, CDR2 FYEKMQ (reference sequence). This CDR3 has 15 residues. V lost 1 base and J lost 8, with 17 bases in between. CDR3 protein: CASSLESRTVAGYTF. CDR3 sequence (DNA): TGTGCCAGCAGCTTAGAATCAAGGACAGTTGCGGGCTACACCTTC. Using reference TRBV13 and TRBJ1-2 for the parts outside the CDR3, the full variable domain is AAGVIQSPRHLIKEKRETATLKCYPIPRHDTVYWYQQGPGQDPQFLISFYEKMQSDKGSIPDRFSAQQFSDYHSELNMSSLELGDSALYFCASSLESRTVAGYTFGSGTRLTVV.